Below, one T cell receptor beta chain is given with its context. The entry originates in a study of blood T cell repertoires in COVID-19. Profiling relied on immunoSEQ multiplex PCR, and the TCRdb table lists in-frame clones only, not all of them. The sample lists about 160,000 clones; around 83% were seen once. The junction had 9 bases not matched to a gene; V was cut back by 3 bases and J by 1 base. The germline gives CDR1 SGHRS, CDR2 YFSETQ. This CDR3 region has 17 residues. This chain joins TRBV5-1 and TRBJ2-7, with 11 bases aligning to TRBD1. This receptor was identified in a man aged 40-50 years with acute or convalescent COVID-19. Sample: peripheral blood. This chain's CDR3 is CASSSPGQGALSYEQYF. CDR3 nucleotides: TGCGCCAGCAGCTCGCCAGGACAGGGGGCATTGTCCTACGAGCAGTACTTC.